The 12 T cell receptor beta chains listed next were all sequenced from one sample in a study of graft-versus-host responses after intestinal transplantation. Clones were read by immunoSEQ multiplex PCR, and TCRdb kept only the in-frame ones, dropping some. The sample has roughly 120,000 clones, about nine tenths seen once; the top ten hold over 0.15%. No cognate antigen is known for these TCRs. The sequenced sample was unstimulated CD4+ T cells sorted from spleen or lymph node cells, obtained before intestinal transplant. The receptors originated from a human donor who received an intestinal transplant.

This clone was counted a few times. The gene calls are TRBV4-1 and TRBJ2-7, with TRBD1 matching 7 bases. V was clipped by 1 base and J by 3 bases; unmatched bases: 9. The germline CDR1 and CDR2 sequences are MGHRA and YSYEKL. The CDR3 runs 16 residues. The chain's CDR3 is CASSQAQRTGRYEQYF. The CDR3 DNA is TGCGCCAGCAGCCAAGCGCAACGGACAGGCCGCTACGAGCAGTACTTC.

This clone occurred once. Other DNA sequences from this sample encode an identical CDR3 as well. CDR3 amino acids: CASSLGGSSYNEQFF. In nucleotides, the CDR3 is TGTGCCAGCAGCTTGGGCGGGAGCTCCTACAATGAGCAGTTCTTC. The chain joins TRBV5-4 to TRBJ2-1; 7 bases line up with TRBD2. The CDR3 has 15 amino acids. The germline gives CDR1 SGHNT, CDR2 YYREEE (reference sequence). V dropped 0 bases and J dropped 0; count of bases not matched to a gene: 0.

J is TRBJ1-2 and V is TRBV10-3; D is uncertain. This CDR3 spans 15 amino acids. V lost 10 bases, J lost 3 bases, and 21 bases lay in between. Germline-derived CDR1 and CDR2 are ENHRY and SYGVKD. The DNA for the CDR3 is TGTGCCACCCGACCAACCCTACGGGAAGACTATGGCTACACCTTC. Residues: CATRPTLREDYGYTF.

The chain links TRBV9 to TRBJ2-1; TRBD2 matches 9 bases. Germline CDR1 and CDR2: SGDLS and YYNGEE. This CDR3 contains 15 residues. V shed 0 bases, J shed 6 bases, and the junction held 4 bases outside the gene matches. The CDR3 region has the DNA TGTGCCAGCAGCGTAGTAGCGGGAGTCGGCAATGAGCAGTTCTTC. Protein product: CASSVVAGVGNEQFF.

CDR3 amino acids: CASSNLAGPYNEQFF. CDR3 nucleotides: TGTGCCAGCAGCAACCTAGCGGGACCTTACAATGAGCAGTTCTTC. V usage is TRBV7-7 and J usage is TRBJ2-1; 9 bases line up with TRBD2. J was trimmed by 4 bases and V by 5 bases; bases with no gene match: 6. The CDR3 sequence is 15 residues long. Germline lookup yields CDR1 SSHAT and CDR2 FNYEAQ (reference sequence).

The chain couples TRBV19 to TRBJ1-2, with 9 bases that match TRBD1. The V and J ends lost 5 bases and 2 bases, in that order; junction bases with no gene match: 6. The germline V gene encodes CDR1 LNHDA and CDR2 SQIVND (reference sequence). CDR3 length: 15 residues. The CDR3 sequence: CASSARGTGNYGYTF. Written as DNA, the CDR3 is TGTGCCAGTAGTGCCCGAGGGACAGGGAACTATGGCTACACCTTC.

The chain's CDR3 is CASSPPQGARGYTF. CDR3 coding DNA: TGTGCCAGCAGCCCCCCACAGGGGGCGCGTGGCTACACCTTC. This rearrangement joins TRBV6-5 to TRBJ1-2, with TRBD1 identical over 9 bases. This CDR3 is 14 amino acids long. The V gene's germline CDR1 is MNHEY and CDR2 SVGAGI. V was pared by 6 bases and J by 7 bases, with 9 bases of the junction left unmatched.

The chain couples TRBV27 to TRBJ2-2, with D uncertain. Germline V gene data show CDR1 as MNHEY and CDR2 as SMNVEV (reference sequence). CDR3 length: 14 residues. Trimming removed 3 bases from V and 1 base from J, with 6 bases in between. The chain's CDR3 is CASSLAGNTGELFF. The DNA for the CDR3 is TGTGCCAGCAGTTTGGCAGGGAACACCGGGGAGCTGTTTTTT.

The rearrangement links TRBV4-3 to TRBJ2-1; TRBD1 matches at 10 bases. CDR3 size: 16 residues. Trimming cost V 3 bases and J 9 bases; bases outside gene matches: 11. The germline CDR1 and CDR2 sequences are LGHNA and YSLEER. CDR3 coding DNA: TGCGCCAGCAGCCAGGCCGGGACAGGGGCGGTTTTTGAGCAGTTCTTC. Its protein is CASSQAGTGAVFEQFF.

This clone has a single count. The V and J genes are TRBV9 and TRBJ1-1; D not certain. Germline-derived CDR1 and CDR2 are SGDLS and YYNGEE. CDR3 length equals 13 residues. The V gene lost 4 bases and the J gene lost 1 base, with 8 bases spanning the gap. This CDR3 is CASSSRQNTEAFF. The CDR3 DNA follows: TGTGCCAGCAGCTCGCGACAGAACACTGAAGCTTTCTTT.

The chain links TRBV10-3 to TRBJ2-2, with D unresolved. There are 15 residues in the CDR3. V was cut by 4 bases and J by 2 bases, with 11 bases left in between. Germline V gene lookup returns CDR1 ENHRY and CDR2 SYGVKD. The CDR3 sequence: CAISGANLNTGELFF. The DNA for the CDR3 is TGTGCCATCAGTGGGGCTAATCTTAACACCGGGGAGCTGTTTTTT.

The rearrangement joins TRBV5-1 to TRBJ2-3; TRBD2 might be the D (5 bases). This CDR3 is built from 16 residues. V was pared by 4 bases and J by 4 bases, with 19 bases between. CDR1 is SGHRS and CDR2 is YFSETQ in the germline V gene. The CDR3 nucleotides are TGCGCCAGCAGCCAAGGGCCCCAGCGGTGGTCAGATACGCAGTATTTT. Its protein product is CASSQGPQRWSDTQYF.